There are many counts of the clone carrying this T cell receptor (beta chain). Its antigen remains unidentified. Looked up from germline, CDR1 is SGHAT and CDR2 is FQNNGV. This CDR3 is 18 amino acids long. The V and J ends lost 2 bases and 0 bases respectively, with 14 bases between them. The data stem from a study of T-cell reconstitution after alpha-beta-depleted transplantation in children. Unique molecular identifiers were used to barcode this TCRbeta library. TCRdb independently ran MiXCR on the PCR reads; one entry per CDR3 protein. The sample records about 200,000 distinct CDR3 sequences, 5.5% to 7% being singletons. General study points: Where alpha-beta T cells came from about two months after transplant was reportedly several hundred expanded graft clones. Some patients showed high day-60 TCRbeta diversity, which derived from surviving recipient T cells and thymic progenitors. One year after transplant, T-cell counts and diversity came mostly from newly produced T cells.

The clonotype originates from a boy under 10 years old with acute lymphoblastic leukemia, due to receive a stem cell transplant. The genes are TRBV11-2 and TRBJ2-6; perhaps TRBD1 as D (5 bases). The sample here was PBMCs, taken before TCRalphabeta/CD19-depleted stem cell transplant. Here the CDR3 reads CASSLYARAYSGANVLTF. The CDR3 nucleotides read TGTGCCAGCAGCTTATACGCCAGGGCATACTCTGGGGCCAACGTCCTGACTTTC.